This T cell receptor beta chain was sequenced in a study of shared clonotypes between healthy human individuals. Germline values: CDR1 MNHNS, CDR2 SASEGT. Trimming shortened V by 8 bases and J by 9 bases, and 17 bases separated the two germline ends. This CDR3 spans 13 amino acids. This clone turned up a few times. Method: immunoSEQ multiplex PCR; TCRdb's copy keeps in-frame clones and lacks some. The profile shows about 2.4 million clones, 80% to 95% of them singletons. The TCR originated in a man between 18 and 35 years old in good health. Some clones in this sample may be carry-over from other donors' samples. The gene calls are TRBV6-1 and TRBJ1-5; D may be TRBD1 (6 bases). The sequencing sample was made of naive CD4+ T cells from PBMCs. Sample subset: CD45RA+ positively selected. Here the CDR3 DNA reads TGTGCCAGCTATGACAGGCAAGAAGCGCCCCAGCATTTT. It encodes CASYDRQEAPQHF.